The 28 T cell receptor beta chains below all came from one sample that was sequenced in a study of breast tumors, draining lymph nodes, adjacent tissues. Breast cancer patients provided tissue from their axillary draining lymph nodes. TCRdb used MiXCR to reprocess the multiplex PCR reads, holding one entry per CDR3 protein. The repertoire has under 350,000 distinct CDR3 sequences, 30% to 35% of them found once; the top ten carry approximately 1%. The sequenced sample consisted of axillary lymph node tissue. The source of these receptors is a female donor with breast cancer. Some clones in this sample may be carry-over from other donors' samples.

The sample holds many counts of this clonotype. The rearrangement links TRBV20-1 to TRBJ2-3; no definite D call. V lost 2 bases and J lost 6, with 9 bases in between. This CDR3 spans 12 amino acids. CDR1 is DFQATT and CDR2 is SNEGSKA in the germline V gene (reference sequence). CDR3 in DNA: TGCAGTGCTAGATTCCGTTGGGATACGCAGTATTTT. This sequence encodes CSARFRWDTQYF.

This clonotype was picked up a small number of times. The genes are TRBV28 and TRBJ2-5; TRBD2 matches 9 bases. CDR3 length: 16 amino acids. V shed 7 bases, J shed 4 bases, and the junction held 13 bases outside the gene matches. The germline gives CDR1 MDHEN, CDR2 SYDVKM. CDR3 DNA sequence: TGTGCCAGCAATACTTCTAGCGGGAAGGGGCGAGAGACCCAGTACTTC. This translates into CASNTSSGKGRETQYF.

Comment on this clonotype: This sequence may be a read error, since a much larger clone differs from it by one base. The rearrangement links TRBV19 to TRBJ2-1; D gene uncertain. This CDR3 has 14 residues. Germline loops: CDR1 LNHDA, CDR2 SQIVND (reference sequence). This CDR3 reads CASNLGGVYNGQFF. The DNA for the CDR3 is TGTGCCAGTAATTTGGGTGGAGTCTACAATGGGCAGTTCTTC.

This clonotype came up many times. The rearrangement uses TRBV12-3 or TRBV12-4 and TRBJ2-1; 7 positions match TRBD2. There are 15 residues in the CDR3. The junction had 2 bases not matched to a gene; V was cut back by 3 bases and J by 0 bases. CDR3 in DNA: TGTGCCAGCAGTTTGGGCGGGGGCTCCTACAATGAGCAGTTCTTC. Its translation: CASSLGGGSYNEQFF.

This clonotype was picked up many times. The chain employs TRBV4-1 and TRBJ2-3; 8 bases are a match to TRBD2. J gave up 4 bases and V 4 bases, and 10 bases lay outside the gene matches. From germline, CDR1 is MGHRA and CDR2 YSYEKL. The CDR3 loop spans 16 amino acids. CDR3 loop: CASSPTNGRGSDTQYF. The CDR3 DNA reads as TGCGCCAGCAGCCCGACCAACGGGAGGGGGTCAGATACGCAGTATTTT.

This clonotype was seen only a few times. The conserved final phenylalanine or tryptophan is absent from the CDR3, which likely points to a read error. The chain carries TRBV20-1 and TRBJ2-7; D uncertain. CDR3 length: 10 amino acids. The germline V and J ends were trimmed by 2 bases and 4 bases, with 3 bases remaining between them. Germline V gene lookup returns CDR1 DFQATT and CDR2 SNEGSKA (reference sequence). The CDR3 coding sequence is TGCAGTGCTAGAAAATACGAGCAGTACTCC. Its translation: CSARKYEQYS.

In this sample, this clonotype turned up many times. This sequence joins TRBV2 and TRBJ1-5, with D hard to call. Germline CDR1 is SNHLY and CDR2 is FYNNEI. CDR3 length equals 14 residues. V was pared by 7 bases and J by 3 bases, with 13 bases between. CDR3 DNA: TGTGCCAGCAAACTTAACATCAACAATCAGCCCCAGCATTTT. This sequence encodes CASKLNINNQPQHF.

In this sample, this clonotype turned up a few times. The final CDR3 position lacks the conserved phenylalanine or tryptophan, pointing to a likely read error. The gene calls are TRBV19 and TRBJ2-1, with TRBD2 matching over 11 bases. This CDR3 is built from 16 residues. Per the germline V gene, CDR1 is LNHDA and CDR2 is SQIVND (reference sequence). With V trimmed by 3 bases and J by 7 bases, 8 bases remained unmatched. This CDR3 is CASSMGGLAASNEQFS. The DNA of the CDR3 is TGTGCCAGTAGTATGGGGGGACTAGCGGCCTCAAATGAGCAGTTCTCC.

Points on this clonotype: A much larger clone lies one base from this, so it may be a read error. This chain connects TRBV9 to TRBJ2-2; tentatively, D is TRBD2 (6 bases). The CDR3 has 15 residues. Germline V gene lookup returns CDR1 SGDLS and CDR2 YYNGEE. The CDR3 sequence is CASSVGQVNTGGLFF. CDR3 DNA sequence: TGTGCCAGCAGCGTAGGTCAGGTGAACACCGGGGGGCTGTTTTTT.

This clonotype was counted once. This CDR3 reads CASSHQTAGTGISPLHF. In nucleotides, the CDR3 is TGTGCCAGCAGTCACCAAACCGCCGGGACAGGGATTTCACCCCTCCACTTT. This chain uses TRBV6-2 or TRBV6-3 with TRBJ1-6; 9 bases match TRBD1. Trimming removed 5 bases from V and 9 bases from J; junction bases left unmatched: 14. CDR3 size: 17 residues. CDR1 is MNHEY, CDR2 SVGEGT, per germline.

This clonotype has ten or more counts. This sequence joins TRBV20-1 and TRBJ1-5, with D possibly matching TRBD1 (5 bases). V lost 5 bases, J lost 4 bases, and 15 bases lay in between. Looked up from germline, CDR1 is DFQATT and CDR2 is SNEGSKA (reference sequence). The CDR3 extends over 14 amino acids. CDR3 nucleotides: TGCAGTGCTGGACCAGACGGGGGAAATCAGCCCCAGCATTTT. It yields the protein CSAGPDGGNQPQHF.

Worth noting for this clonotype: Since a much larger clone is just one base distant, this may be a read error. The CDR3 DNA is TGCAGTGCTGGATCCGGGACTAGTCCCGGGGAGCTGTTTTTT. Protein product: CSAGSGTSPGELFF. The V call is TRBV20-1, the J call TRBJ2-2, with 8 bases identical to TRBD2. V was pared by 5 bases and J by 6 bases, with 8 bases of the junction left unmatched. CDR3 size: 14 residues. CDR1 is DFQATT, CDR2 SNEGSKA, per germline (reference sequence).

This clonotype has at least ten counts. V and J are TRBV4-1 and TRBJ1-5; D remains ambiguous. Looked up from germline, CDR1 is MGHRA and CDR2 is YSYEKL. This CDR3 region has 17 residues. The V end was cut by 0 bases, the J end by 6 bases, with 18 bases between. CDR3 residues: CASSQDLSFRSGQPQHF. The CDR3 region has the DNA TGCGCCAGCAGCCAAGATTTATCGTTCCGATCGGGTCAGCCCCAGCATTTT.

With respect to this clonotype: This may be a read error, as it is one base from a much larger clone. The chain links TRBV4-1 to TRBJ2-1; the D gene is possibly TRBD2 (5 bases). Trimming removed 3 bases at V and 4 bases at J, with 7 bases between. Germline-derived CDR1 and CDR2 are MGHRA and YSYEKL. This CDR3 spans 13 amino acids. CDR3 DNA sequence: TGCGCCAGCAGCCAGACTAATTACAATGAGCAGTTCTTC. Its translation: CASSQTNYNEQFF.

The rearrangement uses TRBV29-1 and TRBJ1-5, with 7 bases fitting TRBD1. The J segment lost 11 bases and the V segment lost 4 bases, leaving 11 bases of the junction unmatched. Germline V gives CDR1 SQVTM, CDR2 ANQGSEA. The CDR3 contains 13 residues. This CDR3 is CSVAGDRKETQHF. The CDR3 bases are TGCAGCGTTGCGGGGGACAGAAAAGAGACCCAGCATTTT.

Concerning this clonotype itself: This clone may be a read error of a much larger clone one base away. The chain recombines TRBV5-1 with TRBJ2-1; a possible D gene is TRBD2 (6 bases). The CDR3 consists of 14 residues. Germline CDR1 SGHRS, CDR2 YFSETQ. V was shortened by 1 base and J by 6 bases, with 11 bases between the two germline ends. In DNA, the CDR3 is TGCGCCAGCAGCTTGCGGGAGATGGGCAATGAGCAGTTCTTC. This encodes CASSLREMGNEQFF.

CDR3 nucleotide sequence: TGTGCCAGCAGCGCAGGGAGGGGGTGGACCCAGTACTTC. Protein product: CASSAGRGWTQYF. This chain uses TRBV11-1 with TRBJ2-5, with a tentative D call TRBD2 (7 bases). The CDR3 covers 13 residues. Germline V gives CDR1 SGHAT, CDR2 FQDESV (reference sequence). V gave up 5 bases and J gave up 7 bases, with 14 bases separating them.

This clonotype was seen at least ten times. The rearrangement uses TRBV5-5 and TRBJ1-2, with TRBD1 as a possible D gene (5 bases). Germline V lookup: CDR1 SGHKS, CDR2 YYEKEE (reference sequence). The CDR3 totals 15 residues. V lost 4 bases to trimming and J lost 4 bases, with 17 bases between them. The CDR3 sequence is CASSLSPLGAYGYTF. For the CDR3, the DNA is TGTGCCAGCAGCCTAAGTCCACTAGGGGCCTATGGCTACACCTTC.

The chain employs TRBV20-1 and TRBJ2-6; a possible D gene is TRBD1 (5 bases). The V end was cut by 3 bases, the J end by 2 bases, with 11 bases between. From germline, CDR1 is DFQATT and CDR2 SNEGSKA (reference sequence). This CDR3 has 15 amino acids. CDR3 sequence (DNA): TGCAGTGCTAGTTGTGGACAACCTGGGGCCAACGTCCTGACTTTC. Encoded protein: CSASCGQPGANVLTF.

Many counts were recorded for this clonotype. The chain combines TRBV10-3 with TRBJ2-2; a possible D gene is TRBD2 (7 bases). V was shortened by 8 bases and J by 0 bases, with 16 bases between the two germline ends. The CDR3 extends over 16 amino acids. Germline CDR1 reads ENHRY; CDR2 reads SYGVKD. Here the CDR3 DNA reads TGTGCCATCCCAGCCACGGGGGGCCCGAACACCGGGGAGCTGTTTTTT. The encoded protein is CAIPATGGPNTGELFF.

As regards this clonotype: Just one base apart from a much larger clone, this may be a read error. V is TRBV5-1 and J is TRBJ2-5, with 7 bases lining up with TRBD1. The CDR3 runs 14 residues. Per the germline V gene, CDR1 is SGHRS and CDR2 is YFSETQ. CDR3 residues: CTSSQRGREETQYF. The CDR3 DNA reads TGCACCAGCAGCCAGAGGGGGCGTGAAGAGACCCAGTACTTC.

This clonotype was seen at least ten times. The chain couples TRBV5-1 to TRBJ2-1, with TRBD1 identical over 8 bases. The length of the CDR3 is 14 residues. CDR1 SGHRS and CDR2 YFSETQ come from the germline V gene. V lost 4 bases to trimming and J lost 15 bases; unmatched junction nucleotides: 15. CDR3 sequence (DNA): TGCGCCAGCAGCACGAGTTCCGGGACAGGTTTTGGGTTCTTC. This codes for CASSTSSGTGFGFF.

This clonotype was seen many times. The rearrangement uses TRBV19 and TRBJ2-1; the D gene is possibly TRBD1 (6 bases). This CDR3 is 15 amino acids long. V was pared by 3 bases and J by 6 bases, with 15 bases between. Germline-derived CDR1 and CDR2 are LNHDA and SQIVND (reference sequence). The CDR3 DNA reads TGTGCCAGTAGTATTCGCGACAGGTCTTCCAATGAGCAGTTCTTC. It specifies CASSIRDRSSNEQFF.

This clonotype was counted between two and nine times. The V and J genes are TRBV28 and TRBJ2-2, with 10 bases identical to TRBD2. Germline assignment: CDR1 MDHEN and CDR2 SYDVKM. V lost 7 bases and J lost 1; bases outside the gene matches: 3. The CDR3 is 15 residues long. In DNA form, the CDR3 reads TGTGCCAGCAATAGCGGGAGGTGGAACACCGGGGAGCTGTTTTTT. Residues: CASNSGRWNTGELFF. Filled out from reference TRBV28 and TRBJ2-2, the complete variable domain reads DVKVTQSSRYLVKRTGEKVFLECVQDMDHENMFWYRQDPGLGLRLIYFSYDVKMKEKGDIPEGYSVSREKKERFSLILESASTNQTSMYLCASNSGRWNTGELFFGEGSRLTVL.

This clonotype was seen repeatedly, ten times or more. V usage is TRBV30 and J usage is TRBJ1-2; no reliable D call. Germline V CDR1 and CDR2: GTSNPN, SVGIG (reference sequence). Trimming removed 6 bases from V and 4 bases from J, with 9 bases in between. The CDR3 loop spans 11 amino acids. The CDR3 here is CACVEGYGYTF. CDR3 nucleotide sequence: TGTGCCTGCGTAGAAGGCTATGGCTACACCTTC.

This clonotype has ten or more counts. V is TRBV29-1 and J is TRBJ1-6; 7 bases agree with TRBD1. Unmatched junction bases numbered 4, after V lost 5 bases and J lost 6 bases. Germline V gene data show CDR1 as SQVTM and CDR2 as ANQGSEA. CDR3 length: 13 residues. The CDR3 bases are TGCAGCGTTATGACAGGGTTTAATTCACCCCTCCACTTT. Translation: CSVMTGFNSPLHF.

In its sample, this clonotype was seen many times. The CDR3, as DNA: TGTGCCAGCAGTGGGGGGGGAGTTCAGCCCCAGCATTTT. Translating gives CASSGGGVQPQHF. This chain uses TRBV2 with TRBJ1-5; weak D call: TRBD1 (5 bases). V lost 4 bases, J lost 6 bases, and 10 bases lay in between. Germline CDR1 reads SNHLY; CDR2 reads FYNNEI. This CDR3 is 13 amino acids long.

This clonotype has at least ten counts. The rearrangement links TRBV2 to TRBJ1-4; TRBD1 is a possible D gene (5 bases). V lost 4 bases to trimming and J lost 2 bases, with 5 bases between them. Germline values: CDR1 SNHLY, CDR2 FYNNEI. CDR3 length: 13 residues. The CDR3 sequence: CASSGGTNEKLFF. The CDR3 region has the DNA TGTGCCAGCAGTGGGGGGACTAATGAAAAACTGTTTTTT. The complete variable domain, with remaining parts taken from reference TRBV2 and TRBJ1-4, reads EPEVTQTPSHQVTQMGQEVILRCVPISNHLYFYWYRQILGQKVEFLVSFYNNEISEKSEIFDDQFSVERPDGSNFTLKIRSTKLEDSAMYFCASSGGTNEKLFFGSGTQLSVL.